This T cell receptor beta chain comes out of a study of T cells after yellow fever vaccination. For the study at large: The authors prepared low-cell-number fractions using SMART-Seq v4 Ultra Low Input. Points from the study as a whole: Booster samples showed a return of most primary-vaccination clones (around 96% CD4, 88% CD8).

The CDR3 has 12 residues. Trimming shortened V by 7 bases and J by 6 bases, and 10 bases separated the two germline ends. This clonotype came up many times. Its specificity is unknown. Using its own MiXCR run on the 5' RACE reads, TCRdb lists one record per CDR3 protein. The sample has 55,000 to 70,000 distinct CDR3 sequences, over 6% seen once; the top ten hold about 40%. The sequenced sample was CD8+ T cells sorted from PBMCs, obtained about 41 days after the first yellow fever vaccination. The origin of this receptor is a man between 18 and 35 years old who received the YFV17D yellow fever vaccine. The chain uses TRBV12-3 or TRBV12-4 and TRBJ2-4, with TRBD1 as a possible D gene (6 bases). The CDR3 DNA reads TGTGCCAGCATGGGGGCTAGAAACATTCAGTACTTC. This codes for CASMGARNIQYF.